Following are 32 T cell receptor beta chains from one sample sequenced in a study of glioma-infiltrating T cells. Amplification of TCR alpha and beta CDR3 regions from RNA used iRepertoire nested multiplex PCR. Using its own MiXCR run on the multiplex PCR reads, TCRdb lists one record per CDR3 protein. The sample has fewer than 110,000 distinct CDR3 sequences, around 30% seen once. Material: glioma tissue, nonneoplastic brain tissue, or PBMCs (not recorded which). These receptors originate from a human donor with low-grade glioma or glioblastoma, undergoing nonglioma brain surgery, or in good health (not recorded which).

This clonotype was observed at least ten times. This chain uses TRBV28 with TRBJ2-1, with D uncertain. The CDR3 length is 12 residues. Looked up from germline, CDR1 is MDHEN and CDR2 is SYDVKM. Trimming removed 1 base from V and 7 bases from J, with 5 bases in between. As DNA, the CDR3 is TGTGCCAGCAGTTTATATCGGAATGAGCAGTTCTTC. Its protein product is CASSLYRNEQFF.

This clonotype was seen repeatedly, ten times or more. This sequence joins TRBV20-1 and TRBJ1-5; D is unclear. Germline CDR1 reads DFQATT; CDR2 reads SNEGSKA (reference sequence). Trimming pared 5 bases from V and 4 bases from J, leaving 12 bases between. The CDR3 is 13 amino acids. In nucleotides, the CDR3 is TGCAGTGCTTCCCGGGAGCCAAATCAGCCCCAGCATTTT. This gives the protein CSASREPNQPQHF.

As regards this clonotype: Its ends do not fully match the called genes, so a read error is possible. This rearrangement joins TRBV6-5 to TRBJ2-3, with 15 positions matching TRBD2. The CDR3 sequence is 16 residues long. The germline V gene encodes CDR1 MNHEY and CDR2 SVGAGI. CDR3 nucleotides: TGTGCCATCAGTGGGACTAGCGGGGGGCGCACAGATACGCAGTATTTT. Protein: CAISGTSGGRTDTQYF.

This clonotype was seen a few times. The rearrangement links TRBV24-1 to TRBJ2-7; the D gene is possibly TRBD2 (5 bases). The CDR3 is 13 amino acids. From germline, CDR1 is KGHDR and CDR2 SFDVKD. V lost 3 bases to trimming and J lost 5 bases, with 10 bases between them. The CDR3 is CATSDATNHEQYF. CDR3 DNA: TGTGCCACCAGTGATGCGACTAATCACGAGCAGTACTTC.

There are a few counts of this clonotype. CDR3 residues: CASSSSGSTDTQYF. CDR3 nucleotides: TGTGCCAGCAGTTCTAGCGGTAGCACAGATACGCAGTATTTT. The V gene is TRBV6-1, the J gene TRBJ2-3, with TRBD2 matching over 7 bases. CDR3 length: 14 amino acids. Germline V gene lookup returns CDR1 MNHNS and CDR2 SASEGT. J was trimmed by 0 bases and V by 5 bases; bases with no gene match: 2.

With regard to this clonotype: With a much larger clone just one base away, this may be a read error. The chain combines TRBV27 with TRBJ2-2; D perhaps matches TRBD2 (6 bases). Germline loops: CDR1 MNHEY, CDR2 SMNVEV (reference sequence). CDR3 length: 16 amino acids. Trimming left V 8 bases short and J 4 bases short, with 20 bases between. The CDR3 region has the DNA TGTGCCAGCCGCTCGGAGGGAGTAGTTAGCACCGGGGAGCTGTTTTTT. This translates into CASRSEGVVSTGELFF.

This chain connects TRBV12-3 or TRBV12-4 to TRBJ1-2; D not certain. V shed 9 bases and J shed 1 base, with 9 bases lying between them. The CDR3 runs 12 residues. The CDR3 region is CASTSDNYGYTF. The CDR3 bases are TGTGCCAGTACCAGCGATAACTATGGCTACACCTTC.

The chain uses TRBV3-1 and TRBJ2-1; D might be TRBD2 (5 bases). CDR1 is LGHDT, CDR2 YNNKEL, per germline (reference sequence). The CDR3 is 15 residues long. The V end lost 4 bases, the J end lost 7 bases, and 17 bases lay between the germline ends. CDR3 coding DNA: TGTGCCAGCAGCCGGAGGACTGGGCCGTTTAATGAGCAGTTCTTC. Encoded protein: CASSRRTGPFNEQFF.

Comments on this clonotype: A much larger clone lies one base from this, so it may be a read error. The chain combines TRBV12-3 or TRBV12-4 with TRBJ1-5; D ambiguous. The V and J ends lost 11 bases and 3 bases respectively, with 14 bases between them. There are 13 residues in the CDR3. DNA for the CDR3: TGTGCCGGCACACAGTACCTCAATCAGCCCCAGCATTTT. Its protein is CAGTQYLNQPQHF.

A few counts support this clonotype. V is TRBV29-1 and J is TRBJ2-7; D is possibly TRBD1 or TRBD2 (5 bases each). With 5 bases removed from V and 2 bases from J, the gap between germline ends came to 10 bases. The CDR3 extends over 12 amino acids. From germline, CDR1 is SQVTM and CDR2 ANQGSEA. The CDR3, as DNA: TGCAGCGTTAAGGGGAGCACCTACGAGCAGTACTTC. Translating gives CSVKGSTYEQYF.

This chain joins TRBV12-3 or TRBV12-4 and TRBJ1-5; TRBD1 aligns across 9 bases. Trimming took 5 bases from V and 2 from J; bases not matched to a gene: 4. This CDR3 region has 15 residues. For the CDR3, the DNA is TGTGCCAGCAGTGAACAGGGGGCAGGCAATCAGCCCCAGCATTTT. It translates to CASSEQGAGNQPQHF.

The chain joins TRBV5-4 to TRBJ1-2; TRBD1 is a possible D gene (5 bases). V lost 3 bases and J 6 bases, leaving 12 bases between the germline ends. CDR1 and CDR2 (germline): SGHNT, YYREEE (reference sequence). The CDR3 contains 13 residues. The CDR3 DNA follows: TGTGCCAGCAGCTCCTCGCAGGGAAATGGCTACACCTTC. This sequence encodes CASSSSQGNGYTF. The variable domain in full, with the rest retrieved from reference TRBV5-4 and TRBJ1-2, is ETGVTQSPTHLIKTRGQQVTLRCSSQSGHNTVSWYQQALGQGPQFIFQYYREEENGRGNFPPRFSGLQFPNYSSELNVNALELDDSALYLCASSSSQGNGYTFGSGTRLTVV.

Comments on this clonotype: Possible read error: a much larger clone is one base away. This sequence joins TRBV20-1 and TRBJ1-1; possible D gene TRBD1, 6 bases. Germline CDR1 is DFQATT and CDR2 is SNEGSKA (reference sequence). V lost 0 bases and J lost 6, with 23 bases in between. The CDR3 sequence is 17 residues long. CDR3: CSARDTHGTGRGAEAFF. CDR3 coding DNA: TGCAGTGCTAGAGATACTCACGGAACAGGGCGGGGGGCTGAAGCTTTCTTT.

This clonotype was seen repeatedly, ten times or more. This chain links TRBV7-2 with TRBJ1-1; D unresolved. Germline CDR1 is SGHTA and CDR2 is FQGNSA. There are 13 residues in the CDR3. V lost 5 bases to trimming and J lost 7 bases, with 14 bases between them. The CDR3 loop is CASSPYEGSEAFF. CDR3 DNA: TGTGCCAGCAGCCCCTATGAGGGAAGTGAAGCTTTCTTT.

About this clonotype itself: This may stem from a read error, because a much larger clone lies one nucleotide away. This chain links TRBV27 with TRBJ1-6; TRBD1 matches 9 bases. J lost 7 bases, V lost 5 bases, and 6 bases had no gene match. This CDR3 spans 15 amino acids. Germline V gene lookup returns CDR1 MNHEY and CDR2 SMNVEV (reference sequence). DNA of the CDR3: TGTGCCAGCAGTGAACAGGGGGCCAAGAATTCACCCCTCCACTTT. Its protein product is CASSEQGAKNSPLHF.

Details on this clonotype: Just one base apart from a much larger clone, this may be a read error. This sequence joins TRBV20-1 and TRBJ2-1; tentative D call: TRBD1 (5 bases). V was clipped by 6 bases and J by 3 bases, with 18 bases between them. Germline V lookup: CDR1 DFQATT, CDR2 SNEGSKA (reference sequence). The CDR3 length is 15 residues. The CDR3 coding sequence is TGCAGTGCCTTCAGGACACCCCGATACTACAATGAGCAGTTCTTC. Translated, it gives CSAFRTPRYYNEQFF.

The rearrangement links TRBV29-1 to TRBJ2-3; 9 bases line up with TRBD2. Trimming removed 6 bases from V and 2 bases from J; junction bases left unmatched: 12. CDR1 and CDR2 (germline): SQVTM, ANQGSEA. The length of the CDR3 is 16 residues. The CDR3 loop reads CSVSGLARGPTDTQYF. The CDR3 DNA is TGCAGCGTCTCCGGACTAGCGCGGGGGCCCACAGATACGCAGTATTTT.

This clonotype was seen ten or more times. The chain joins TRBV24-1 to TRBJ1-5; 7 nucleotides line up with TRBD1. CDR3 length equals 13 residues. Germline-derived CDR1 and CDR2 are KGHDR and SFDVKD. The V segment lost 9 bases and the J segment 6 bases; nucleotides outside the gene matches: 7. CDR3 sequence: CATSGTEGQPQHF. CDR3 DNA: TGTGCCACCTCCGGGACAGAAGGTCAGCCCCAGCATTTT.

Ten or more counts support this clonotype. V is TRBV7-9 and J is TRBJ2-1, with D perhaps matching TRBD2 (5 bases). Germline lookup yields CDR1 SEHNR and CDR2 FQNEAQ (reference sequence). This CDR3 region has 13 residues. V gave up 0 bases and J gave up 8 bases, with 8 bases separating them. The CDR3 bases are TGTGCCAGCAGCTTAGCGCTAGCAGATGAGCAGTTCTTC. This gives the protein CASSLALADEQFF.

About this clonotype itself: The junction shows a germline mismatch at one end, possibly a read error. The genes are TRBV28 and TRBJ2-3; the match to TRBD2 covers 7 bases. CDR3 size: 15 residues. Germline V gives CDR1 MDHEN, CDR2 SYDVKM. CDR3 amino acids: CASSVRRGEADTKYF. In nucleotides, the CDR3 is TGTGCCAGCAGCGTGCGTCGGGGGGAGGCAGATACGAAGTATTTT. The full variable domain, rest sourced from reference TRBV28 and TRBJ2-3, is DVKVTQSSRYLVKRTGEKVFLECVQDMDHENMFWYRQDPGLGLRLIYFSYDVKMKEKGDIPEGYSVSREKKERFSLILESASTNQTSMYLCASSVRRGEADTKYFGPGTRLTVL.

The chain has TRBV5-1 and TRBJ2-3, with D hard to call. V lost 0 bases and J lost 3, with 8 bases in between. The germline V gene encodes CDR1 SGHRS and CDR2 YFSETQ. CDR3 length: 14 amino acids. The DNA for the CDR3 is TGCGCCAGCAGCTTGGATGCGGTTACAGATACGCAGTATTTT. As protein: CASSLDAVTDTQYF. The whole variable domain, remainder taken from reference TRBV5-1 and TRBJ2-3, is KAGVTQTPRYLIKTRGQQVTLSCSPISGHRSVSWYQQTPGQGLQFLFEYFSETQRNKGNFPGRFSGRQFSNSRSEMNVSTLELGDSALYLCASSLDAVTDTQYFGPGTRLTVL.

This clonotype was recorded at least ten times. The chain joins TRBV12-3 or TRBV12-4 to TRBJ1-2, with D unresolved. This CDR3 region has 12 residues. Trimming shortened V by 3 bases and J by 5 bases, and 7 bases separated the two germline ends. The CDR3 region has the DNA TGTGCCAGCAGTTTTCCGTCGTATGGCTACACCTTC. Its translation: CASSFPSYGYTF.

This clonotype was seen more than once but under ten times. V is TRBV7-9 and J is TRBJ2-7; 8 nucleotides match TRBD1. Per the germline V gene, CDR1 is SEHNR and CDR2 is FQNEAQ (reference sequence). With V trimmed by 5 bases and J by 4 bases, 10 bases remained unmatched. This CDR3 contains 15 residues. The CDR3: CASSPNSGTGYEQYF. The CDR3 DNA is TGTGCCAGCAGCCCTAACTCCGGGACAGGATACGAGCAGTACTTC.

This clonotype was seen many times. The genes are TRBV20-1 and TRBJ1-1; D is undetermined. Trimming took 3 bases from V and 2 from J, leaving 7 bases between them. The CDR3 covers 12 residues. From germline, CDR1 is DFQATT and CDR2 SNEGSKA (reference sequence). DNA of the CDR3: TGCAGTGCTAGTCGAAGTAACACTGAAGCTTTCTTT. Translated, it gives CSASRSNTEAFF.

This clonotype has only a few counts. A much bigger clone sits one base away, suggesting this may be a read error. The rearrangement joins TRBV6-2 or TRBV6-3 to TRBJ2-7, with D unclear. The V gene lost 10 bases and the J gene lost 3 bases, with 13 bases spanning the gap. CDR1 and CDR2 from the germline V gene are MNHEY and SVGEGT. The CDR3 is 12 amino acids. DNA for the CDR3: TGTGCCAACCTCTCCCTAAGCTACGAGCAGTACTTC. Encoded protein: CANLSLSYEQYF.

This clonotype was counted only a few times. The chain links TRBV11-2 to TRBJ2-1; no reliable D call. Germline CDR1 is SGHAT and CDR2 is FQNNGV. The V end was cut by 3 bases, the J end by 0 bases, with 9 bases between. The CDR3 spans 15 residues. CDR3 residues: CASSLTESSYNEQFF. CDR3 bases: TGTGCCAGCAGCTTGACGGAGAGCTCCTACAATGAGCAGTTCTTC.

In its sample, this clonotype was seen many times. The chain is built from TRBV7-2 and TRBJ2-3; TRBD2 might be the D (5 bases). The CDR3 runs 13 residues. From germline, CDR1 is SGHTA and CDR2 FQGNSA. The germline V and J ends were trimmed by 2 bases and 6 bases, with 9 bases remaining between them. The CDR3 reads CASSLRGADTQYF. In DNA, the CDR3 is TGTGCCAGCAGCTTACGGGGTGCCGATACGCAGTATTTT.

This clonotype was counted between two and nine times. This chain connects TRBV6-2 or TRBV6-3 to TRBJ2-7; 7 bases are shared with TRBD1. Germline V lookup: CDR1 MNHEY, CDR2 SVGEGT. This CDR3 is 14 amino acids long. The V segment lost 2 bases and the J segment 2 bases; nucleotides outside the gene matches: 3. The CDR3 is CASSYPGQAYEQYF. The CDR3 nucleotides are TGTGCCAGCAGTTACCCCGGACAGGCCTACGAGCAGTACTTC.

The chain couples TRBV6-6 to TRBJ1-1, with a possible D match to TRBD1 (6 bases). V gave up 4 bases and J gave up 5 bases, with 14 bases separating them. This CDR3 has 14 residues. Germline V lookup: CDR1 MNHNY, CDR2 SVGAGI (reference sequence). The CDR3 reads CASSFGGRGTEAFF. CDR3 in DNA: TGTGCCAGCAGTTTCGGGGGGCGCGGGACTGAAGCTTTCTTT.

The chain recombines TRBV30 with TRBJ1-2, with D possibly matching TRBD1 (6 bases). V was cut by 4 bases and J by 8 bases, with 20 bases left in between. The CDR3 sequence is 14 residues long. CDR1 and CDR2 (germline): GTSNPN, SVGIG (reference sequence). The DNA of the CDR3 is TGTGCCTGGAACCCCCGGGGGGCCCCGAGGGGCTACACCTTC. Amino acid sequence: CAWNPRGAPRGYTF.

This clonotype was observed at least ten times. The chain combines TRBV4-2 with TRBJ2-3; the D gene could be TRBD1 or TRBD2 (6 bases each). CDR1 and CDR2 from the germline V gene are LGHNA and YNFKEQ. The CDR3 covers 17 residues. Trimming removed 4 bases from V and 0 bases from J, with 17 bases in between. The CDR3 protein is CASSPPGGGVSTDTQYF. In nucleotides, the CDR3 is TGTGCCAGCAGCCCTCCTGGGGGCGGGGTGAGCACAGATACGCAGTATTTT.

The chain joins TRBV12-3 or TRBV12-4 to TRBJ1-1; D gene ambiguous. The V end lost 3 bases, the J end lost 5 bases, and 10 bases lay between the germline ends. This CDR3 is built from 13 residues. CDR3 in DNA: TGTGCCAGCAGTTTTGGGGAAGATACTGAAGCTTTCTTT. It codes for CASSFGEDTEAFF.